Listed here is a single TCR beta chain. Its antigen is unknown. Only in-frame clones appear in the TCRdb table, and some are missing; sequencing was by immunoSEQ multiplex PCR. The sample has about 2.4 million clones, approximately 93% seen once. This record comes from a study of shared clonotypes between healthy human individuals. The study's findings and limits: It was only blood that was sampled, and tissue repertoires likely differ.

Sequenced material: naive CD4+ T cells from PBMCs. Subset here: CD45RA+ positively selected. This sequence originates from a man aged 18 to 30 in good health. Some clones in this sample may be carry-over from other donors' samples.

CDR3 nucleotides: TGTGCCATCAGTGAGTCGTCTTGGACCACATACAATGAGCAGTTCTTC. Translation: CAISESSWTTYNEQFF. This rearrangement joins TRBV10-3 to TRBJ2-1; D gene unclear. Trimming shortened V by 0 bases and J by 4 bases, and 13 bases separated the two germline ends. CDR1 is ENHRY, CDR2 SYGVKD, per germline. The CDR3 consists of 16 residues.